This T cell receptor beta chain is from a study of cytomegalovirus exposure and HLA in healthy donors. Study observations and caveats: As was reported, the classifier diagnosed cytomegalovirus status with high specificity and sensitivity.

As to this clone: The antigen is unknown.

13 Jbeta primers and 60 Vbeta primers were used for the PCR. Profiling relied on immunoSEQ multiplex PCR, and the TCRdb table lists in-frame clones only, not all of them. The sample consists of about 200,000 clones, 70% to 80% of them appearing once. The sequencing sample was made of PBMCs. This TCR was recovered from a woman aged 30 to 39 in good health and CMV-seronegative.

The CDR3: CASSTSGVGGQGKGFEQYF. The CDR3, as DNA: TGTGCCAGCAGCACGAGCGGAGTCGGGGGACAGGGAAAGGGGTTCGAGCAGTACTTC. The chain links TRBV13 to TRBJ2-7; the match to TRBD1 covers 9 bases. Looked up from germline, CDR1 is PRHDT and CDR2 is FYEKMQ (reference sequence). The trim removed 5 bases at V and 6 bases at J, leaving 23 bases unmatched. The CDR3 spans 19 residues.